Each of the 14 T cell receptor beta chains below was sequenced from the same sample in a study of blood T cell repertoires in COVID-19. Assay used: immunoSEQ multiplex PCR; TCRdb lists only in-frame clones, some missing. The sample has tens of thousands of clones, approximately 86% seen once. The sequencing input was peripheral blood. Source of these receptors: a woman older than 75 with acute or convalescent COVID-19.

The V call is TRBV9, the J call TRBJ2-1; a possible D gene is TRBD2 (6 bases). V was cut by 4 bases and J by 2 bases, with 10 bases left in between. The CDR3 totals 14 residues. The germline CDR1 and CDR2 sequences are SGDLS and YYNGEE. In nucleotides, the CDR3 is TGTGCCAGCAGCACCGGGAGTACCTACAATGAGCAGTTCTTC. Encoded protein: CASSTGSTYNEQFF.

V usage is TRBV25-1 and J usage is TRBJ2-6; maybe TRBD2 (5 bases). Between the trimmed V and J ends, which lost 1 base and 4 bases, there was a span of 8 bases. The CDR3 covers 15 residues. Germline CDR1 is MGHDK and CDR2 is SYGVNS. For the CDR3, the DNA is TGTGCCAGCAGTGAATCGAGGGCCGGGGCCAACGTCCTGACTTTC. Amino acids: CASSESRAGANVLTF.

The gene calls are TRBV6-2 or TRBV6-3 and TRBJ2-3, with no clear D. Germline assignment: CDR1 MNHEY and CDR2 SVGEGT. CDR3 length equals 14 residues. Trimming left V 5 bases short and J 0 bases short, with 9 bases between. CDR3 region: CASSHRISTDTQYF. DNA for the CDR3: TGTGCCAGCAGTCACAGAATTAGCACAGATACGCAGTATTTT.

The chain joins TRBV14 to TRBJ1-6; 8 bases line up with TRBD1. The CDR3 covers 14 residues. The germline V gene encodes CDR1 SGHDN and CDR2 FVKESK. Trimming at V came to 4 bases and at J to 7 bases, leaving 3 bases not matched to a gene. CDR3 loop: CASSPWTGNSPLHF. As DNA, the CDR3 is TGTGCCAGCAGCCCGTGGACAGGGAATTCACCCCTCCACTTT.

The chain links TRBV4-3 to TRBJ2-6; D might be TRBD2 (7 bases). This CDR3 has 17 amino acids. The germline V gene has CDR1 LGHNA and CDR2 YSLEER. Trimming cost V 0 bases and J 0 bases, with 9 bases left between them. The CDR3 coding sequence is TGCGCCAGCAGCCAAGACGGGGGGCGCTCTGGGGCCAACGTCCTGACTTTC. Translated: CASSQDGGRSGANVLTF.

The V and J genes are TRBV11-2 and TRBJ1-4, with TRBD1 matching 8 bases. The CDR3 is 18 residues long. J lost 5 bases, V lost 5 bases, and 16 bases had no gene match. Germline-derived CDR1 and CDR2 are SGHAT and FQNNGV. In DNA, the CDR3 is TGTGCCAGCAGCCTAGCCCCGGGACAGGCCGTATCGAATGAAAAACTGTTTTTT. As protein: CASSLAPGQAVSNEKLFF.

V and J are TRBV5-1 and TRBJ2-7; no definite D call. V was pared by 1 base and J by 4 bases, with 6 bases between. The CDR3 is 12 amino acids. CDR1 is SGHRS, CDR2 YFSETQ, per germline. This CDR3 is CASSLRQYEQYF. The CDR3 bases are TGCGCCAGCAGCTTGCGCCAGTACGAGCAGTACTTC.

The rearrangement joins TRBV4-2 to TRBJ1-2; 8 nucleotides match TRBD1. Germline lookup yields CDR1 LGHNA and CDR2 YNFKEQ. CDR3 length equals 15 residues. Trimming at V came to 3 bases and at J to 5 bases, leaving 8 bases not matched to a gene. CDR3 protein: CASSQSAGGTYGYTF. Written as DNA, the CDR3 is TGTGCCAGCAGCCAGTCGGCAGGGGGCACTTATGGCTACACCTTC.

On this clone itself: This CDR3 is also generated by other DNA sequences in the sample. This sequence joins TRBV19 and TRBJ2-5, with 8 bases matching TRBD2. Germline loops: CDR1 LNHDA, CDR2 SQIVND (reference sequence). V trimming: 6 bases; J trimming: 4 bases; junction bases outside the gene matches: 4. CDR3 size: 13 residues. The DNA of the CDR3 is TGTGCCAGTAGCAGCGGGGGACGAGAGACCCAGTACTTC. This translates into CASSSGGRETQYF.

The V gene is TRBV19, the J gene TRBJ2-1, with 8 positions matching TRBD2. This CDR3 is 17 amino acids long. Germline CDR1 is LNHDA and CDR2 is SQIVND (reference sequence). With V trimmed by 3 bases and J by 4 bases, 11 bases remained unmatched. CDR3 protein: CASSISTSGTSYNEQFF. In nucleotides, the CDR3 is TGTGCCAGTAGTATTTCAACTTCCGGGACTAGTTACAATGAGCAGTTCTTC.

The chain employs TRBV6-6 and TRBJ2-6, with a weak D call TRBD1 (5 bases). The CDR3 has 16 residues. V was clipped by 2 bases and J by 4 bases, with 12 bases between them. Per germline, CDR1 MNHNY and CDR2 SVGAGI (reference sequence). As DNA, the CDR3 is TGTGCCAGCAGTTACCCTCAGGGTAGCGGGGCCAACGTCCTGACTTTC. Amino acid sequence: CASSYPQGSGANVLTF.

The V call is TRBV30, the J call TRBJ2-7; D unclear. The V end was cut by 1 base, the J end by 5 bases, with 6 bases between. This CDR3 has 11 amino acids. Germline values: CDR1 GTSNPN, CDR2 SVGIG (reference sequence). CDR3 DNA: TGTGCCTGGAGTGCAGTTCACGAGCAGTACTTC. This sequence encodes CAWSAVHEQYF. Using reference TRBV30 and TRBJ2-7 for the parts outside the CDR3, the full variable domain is SQTIHQWPATLVQPVGSPLSLECTVEGTSNPNLYWYRQAAGRGLQLLFYSVGIGQISSEVPQNLSASRPQDRQFILSSKKLLLSDSGFYLCAWSAVHEQYFGPGTRLTVT.

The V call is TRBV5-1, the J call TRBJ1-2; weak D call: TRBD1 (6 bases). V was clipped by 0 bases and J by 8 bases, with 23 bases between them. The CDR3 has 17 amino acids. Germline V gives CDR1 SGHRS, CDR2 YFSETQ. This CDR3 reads CASSLEGRGGLSYGYTF. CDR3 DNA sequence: TGCGCCAGCAGCTTGGAAGGCAGGGGTGGCCTAAGTTACGGCTACACCTTC.

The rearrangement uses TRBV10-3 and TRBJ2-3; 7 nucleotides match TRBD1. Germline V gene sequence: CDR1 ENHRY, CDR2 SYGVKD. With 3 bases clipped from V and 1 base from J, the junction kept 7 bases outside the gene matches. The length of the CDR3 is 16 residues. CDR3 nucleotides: TGTGCCATCAGTGACCGCCGAGGGGGCCGCACAGATACGCAGTATTTT. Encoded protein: CAISDRRGGRTDTQYF.